This T cell receptor (beta chain) was profiled in a study of blood T cell repertoires in COVID-19. Clones were sequenced by immunoSEQ multiplex PCR, and TCRdb holds only the in-frame ones, with some missing. The sample yields roughly 320,000 clones, 85% to 90% seen once. The Seattle site enrolled patients during active infection and followed them longitudinally. The CDR3 runs to 13 residues. V was clipped by 8 bases and J by 6 bases; unmatched bases: 3. Germline loops: CDR1 MDHEN, CDR2 SYDVKM. The chain has TRBV28 and TRBJ1-5; 11 nucleotides line up with TRBD1. The clonotype was recovered from a woman between 25 and 40 years old with COVID-19, enrolled during active disease. Sequencing input: peripheral blood. This CDR3 is CASRTGGGQPQHF. CDR3 nucleotide sequence: TGTGCCAGCCGGACAGGGGGCGGTCAGCCCCAGCATTTT.